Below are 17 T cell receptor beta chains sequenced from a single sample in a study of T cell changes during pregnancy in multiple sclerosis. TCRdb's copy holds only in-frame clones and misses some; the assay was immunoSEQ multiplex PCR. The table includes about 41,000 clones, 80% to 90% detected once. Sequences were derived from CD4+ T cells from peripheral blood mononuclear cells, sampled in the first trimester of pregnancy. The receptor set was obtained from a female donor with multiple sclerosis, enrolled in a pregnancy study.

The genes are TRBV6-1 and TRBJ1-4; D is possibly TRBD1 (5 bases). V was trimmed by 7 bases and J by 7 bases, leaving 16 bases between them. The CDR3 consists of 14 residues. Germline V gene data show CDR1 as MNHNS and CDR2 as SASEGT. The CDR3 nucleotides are TGTGCCAGCAATCCCCGGGGGTTCGGTGAAAAACTGTTTTTT. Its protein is CASNPRGFGEKLFF.

CDR3 in DNA: TGTGCCAGCAGCAAACCGACTAGCGGTGCGGGCGGGGAGCTGTTTTTT. Protein: CASSKPTSGAGGELFF. This chain links TRBV7-8 with TRBJ2-2; TRBD2 agrees at 9 bases. Germline lookup yields CDR1 SGHVS and CDR2 FQNEAQ. Trimming cost V 5 bases and J 7 bases; bases outside gene matches: 11. The CDR3 extends over 16 amino acids.

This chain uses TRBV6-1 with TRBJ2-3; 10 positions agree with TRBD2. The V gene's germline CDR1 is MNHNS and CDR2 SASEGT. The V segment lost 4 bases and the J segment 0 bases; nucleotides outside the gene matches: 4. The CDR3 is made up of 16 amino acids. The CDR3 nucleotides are TGTGCCAGCAGTGCCCTAGCGGGGGTGAGCACAGATACGCAGTATTTT. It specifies CASSALAGVSTDTQYF.

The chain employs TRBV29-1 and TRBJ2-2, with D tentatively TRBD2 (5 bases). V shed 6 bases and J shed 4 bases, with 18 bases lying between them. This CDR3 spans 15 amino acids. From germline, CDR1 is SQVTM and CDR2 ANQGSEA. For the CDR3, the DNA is TGCAGCGTGAAGAAGAGCGGCCAACGCACCGGGGAGCTGTTTTTT. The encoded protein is CSVKKSGQRTGELFF.

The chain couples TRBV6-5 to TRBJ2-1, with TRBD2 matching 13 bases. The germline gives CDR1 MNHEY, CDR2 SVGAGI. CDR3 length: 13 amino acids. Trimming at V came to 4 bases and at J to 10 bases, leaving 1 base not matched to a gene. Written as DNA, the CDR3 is TGTGCCAGCAGTTTGGGACTAGCGGGAGAGCAGTTCTTC. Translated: CASSLGLAGEQFF.

The CDR3 is CASSPLPPRDRESYEQYF. CDR3 DNA sequence: TGTGCCAGCAGCCCGTTACCCCCTCGGGACAGGGAATCCTACGAGCAGTACTTC. This rearrangement joins TRBV7-3 to TRBJ2-7, with 9 positions matching TRBD1. This CDR3 is built from 18 residues. The V segment lost 5 bases and the J segment 1 base; nucleotides outside the gene matches: 15. The germline V gene has CDR1 SGHTA and CDR2 FQGTGA.

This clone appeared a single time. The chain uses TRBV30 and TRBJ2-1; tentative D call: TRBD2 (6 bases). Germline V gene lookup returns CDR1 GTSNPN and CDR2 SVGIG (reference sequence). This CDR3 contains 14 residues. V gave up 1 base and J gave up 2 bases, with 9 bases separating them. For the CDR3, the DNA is TGTGCCTGGAGTGGTGCGGGAACCTACAATGAGCAGTTCTTC. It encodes CAWSGAGTYNEQFF.

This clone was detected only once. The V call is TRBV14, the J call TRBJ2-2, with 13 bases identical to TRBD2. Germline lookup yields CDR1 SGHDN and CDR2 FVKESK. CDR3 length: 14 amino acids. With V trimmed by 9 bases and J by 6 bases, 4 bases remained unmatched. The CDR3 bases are TGTGCCAGTCGGACTAGCGGGAGTGCCGGGGAGCTGTTTTTT. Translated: CASRTSGSAGELFF.

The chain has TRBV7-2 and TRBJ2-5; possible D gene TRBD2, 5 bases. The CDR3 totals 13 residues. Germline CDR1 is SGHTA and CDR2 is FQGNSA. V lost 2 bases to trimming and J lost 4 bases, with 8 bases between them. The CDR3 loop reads CASSLRLAETQYF. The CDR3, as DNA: TGTGCCAGCAGCTTACGTCTAGCAGAGACCCAGTACTTC.

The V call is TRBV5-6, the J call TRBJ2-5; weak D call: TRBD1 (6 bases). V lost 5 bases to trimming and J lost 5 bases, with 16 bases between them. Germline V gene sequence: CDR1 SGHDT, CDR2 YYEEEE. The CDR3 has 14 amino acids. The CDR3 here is CASSYRQAGETQYF. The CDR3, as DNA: TGTGCCAGCAGTTACCGACAGGCAGGGGAGACCCAGTACTTC.

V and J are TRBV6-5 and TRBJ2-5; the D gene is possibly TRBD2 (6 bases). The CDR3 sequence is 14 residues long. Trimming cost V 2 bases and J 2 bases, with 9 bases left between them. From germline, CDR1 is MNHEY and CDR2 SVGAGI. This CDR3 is CASSYLRGQETQYF. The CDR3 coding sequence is TGTGCCAGCAGTTACCTGCGGGGTCAAGAGACCCAGTACTTC.

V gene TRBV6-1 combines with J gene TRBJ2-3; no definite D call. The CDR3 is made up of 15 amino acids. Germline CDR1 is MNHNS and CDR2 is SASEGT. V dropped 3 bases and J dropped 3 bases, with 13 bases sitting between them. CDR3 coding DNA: TGTGCCAGCAGTGACCTTTTGCTAGATACAGATACGCAGTATTTT. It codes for CASSDLLLDTDTQYF.

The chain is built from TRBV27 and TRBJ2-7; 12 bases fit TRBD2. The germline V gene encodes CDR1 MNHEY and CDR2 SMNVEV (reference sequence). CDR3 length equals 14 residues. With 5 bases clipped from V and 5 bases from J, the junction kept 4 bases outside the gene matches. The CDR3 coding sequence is TGTGCCAGCAGTGGACTAGCGGGACCTCACGAGCAGTACTTC. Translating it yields CASSGLAGPHEQYF.

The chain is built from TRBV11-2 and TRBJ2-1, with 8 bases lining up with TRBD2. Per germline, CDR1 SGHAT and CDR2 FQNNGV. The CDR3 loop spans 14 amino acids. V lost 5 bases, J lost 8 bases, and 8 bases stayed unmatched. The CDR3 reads CASSMSGRYDEQFF. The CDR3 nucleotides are TGTGCCAGCAGCATGAGCGGGAGATATGATGAGCAGTTCTTC.

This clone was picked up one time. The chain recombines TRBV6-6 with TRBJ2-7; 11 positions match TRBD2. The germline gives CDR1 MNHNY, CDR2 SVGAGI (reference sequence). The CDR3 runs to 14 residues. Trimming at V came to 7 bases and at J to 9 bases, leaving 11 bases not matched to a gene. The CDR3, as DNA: TGTGCCAGCAACGGACTAGCGGGCTACGAGGGGCAGTACTTC. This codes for CASNGLAGYEGQYF.

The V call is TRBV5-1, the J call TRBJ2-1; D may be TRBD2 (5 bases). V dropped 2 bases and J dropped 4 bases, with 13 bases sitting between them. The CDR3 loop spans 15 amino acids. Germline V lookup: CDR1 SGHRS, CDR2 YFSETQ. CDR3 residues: CASSFGSGAYNEQFF. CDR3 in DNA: TGCGCCAGCAGCTTCGGCAGCGGAGCGTACAATGAGCAGTTCTTC. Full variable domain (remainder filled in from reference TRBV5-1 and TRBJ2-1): KAGVTQTPRYLIKTRGQQVTLSCSPISGHRSVSWYQQTPGQGLQFLFEYFSETQRNKGNFPGRFSGRQFSNSRSEMNVSTLELGDSALYLCASSFGSGAYNEQFFGPGTRLTVL.

CDR3 residues: CASSVSFGRELGEQFF. CDR3 in DNA: TGTGCCAGCAGCGTCTCCTTCGGGAGGGAACTAGGTGAGCAGTTCTTC. This rearrangement joins TRBV9 to TRBJ2-1; 8 nucleotides line up with TRBD2. This CDR3 comprises 16 residues. Unmatched junction bases numbered 13, after V lost 2 bases and J lost 9 bases. Germline assignment: CDR1 SGDLS and CDR2 YYNGEE. Full variable domain (missing parts from reference TRBV9 and TRBJ2-1): DSGVTQTPKHLITATGQRVTLRCSPRSGDLSVYWYQQSLDQGLQFLIQYYNGEERAKGNILERFSAQQFPDLHSELNLSSLELGDSALYFCASSVSFGRELGEQFFGPGTRLTVL.